The 4 T cell receptor beta chains in this list originate from one sample, sequenced in a study of cytomegalovirus exposure and HLA in healthy donors. PCR was performed using 60 Vbeta and 13 Jbeta primers. The table came from immunoSEQ multiplex PCR; TCRdb's copy has only in-frame clones and leaves some out. Seen in this sample are around 140,000 clones; the ten most common clones hold approximately 1.5%. The sequencing sample was made of PBMCs. The receptors originated from a woman aged 40 to 55 in good health and CMV-seronegative.

The rearrangement links TRBV27 to TRBJ2-2; 7 bases line up with TRBD2. Trimming at V came to 9 bases and at J to 0 bases, leaving 4 bases not matched to a gene. Germline values: CDR1 MNHEY, CDR2 SMNVEV (reference sequence). The CDR3 covers 14 residues. As DNA, the CDR3 is TGTGCCAGTCGCGGGGGTACGAACACCGGGGAGCTGTTTTTT. Its translation is CASRGGTNTGELFF.

This sequence joins TRBV2 and TRBJ1-2; D ambiguous. Trimming removed 10 bases at V and 3 bases at J, with 15 bases between. The CDR3 is 13 amino acids. The germline V gene has CDR1 SNHLY and CDR2 FYNNEI. The CDR3, as DNA: TGTGCCACCACAAAGACCGGGGACTATGGCTACACCTTC. It is translated as CATTKTGDYGYTF.

This chain links TRBV4-2 with TRBJ1-6; 8 bases line up with TRBD1. Germline V gives CDR1 LGHNA, CDR2 YNFKEQ. V trimming: 3 bases; J trimming: 6 bases; junction bases outside the gene matches: 4. The CDR3 spans 15 residues. Written as DNA, the CDR3 is TGTGCCAGCAGCCATTCGGACAGGGTTAATTCACCCCTCCACTTT. Translation gives CASSHSDRVNSPLHF.

The rearrangement uses TRBV7-3 and TRBJ2-2; 9 bases are a match to TRBD1. The ends lost 4 bases at V and 5 bases at J; junction bases unmatched: 8. Germline V lookup: CDR1 SGHTA, CDR2 FQGTGA. The CDR3 is made up of 16 amino acids. In nucleotides, the CDR3 is TGTGCCAGCAGCTCCTCCGGGACAGGGAGGACCGGGGAGCTGTTTTTT. This codes for CASSSSGTGRTGELFF.